This section outlines one T cell receptor beta chain sequence together with its context. CDR3 length: 17 amino acids. Germline CDR1 and CDR2: ENHRY and SYGVKD. Trimming took 2 bases from V and 1 from J, leaving 14 bases between them. These data belong to a study of T cells in localized non-small cell lung cancer. This table comes from immunoSEQ multiplex PCR, and its TCRdb copy is limited to in-frame clones, with some not included. The sample consists of more than 750 clones, roughly 20% of them appearing once. The sequence derives from a man aged 40 to 75 with stage I squamous cell lung carcinoma. This chain links TRBV10-3 with TRBJ2-2, with a possible D match to TRBD1 (6 bases). Sample: lung tumor tissue, taken before any cancer treatment. CDR3 bases: TGTGCCATCAGTGAGGTGCACAGGGAGAGGAACACCGGGGAGCTGTTTTTT. Amino acids: CAISEVHRERNTGELFF.